These 13 T cell receptor beta chains were all obtained from the same sample, sequenced in a study of blood T cell repertoires in COVID-19. Using immunoSEQ multiplex PCR, the repertoire was profiled, and TCRdb retains in-frame clones only, with some absent. The sample lists 400,000 to 500,000 clones, nearly 90% occurring once. The sequenced sample was PBMCs or T cells enriched from blood (not recorded which). These TCRs come from a woman aged 18-30 years who had been exposed to COVID-19.

The chain uses TRBV25-1 and TRBJ2-3; 7 nucleotides agree with TRBD2. The junction had 6 bases not matched to a gene; V was cut back by 4 bases and J by 2 bases. The CDR3 runs 15 residues. Germline loops: CDR1 MGHDK, CDR2 SYGVNS. CDR3 DNA: TGTGCCAGCAGTGTTGCGGGGGAGATCACAGATACGCAGTATTTT. It encodes CASSVAGEITDTQYF.

This clone was counted once. This sequence joins TRBV13 and TRBJ2-7; 9 nucleotides align to TRBD2. The CDR3 contains 16 residues. CDR1 and CDR2 from the germline V gene are PRHDT and FYEKMQ (reference sequence). With 4 bases clipped from V and 1 base from J, the junction kept 8 bases outside the gene matches. The CDR3: CASSSRLAGESYEQYF. The CDR3 DNA sequence: TGTGCCAGCAGCTCCCGATTAGCGGGAGAATCCTACGAGCAGTACTTC. The variable domain in full, completed from reference TRBV13 and TRBJ2-7, reads AAGVIQSPRHLIKEKRETATLKCYPIPRHDTVYWYQQGPGQDPQFLISFYEKMQSDKGSIPDRFSAQQFSDYHSELNMSSLELGDSALYFCASSSRLAGESYEQYFGPGTRLTVT.

The chain links TRBV18 to TRBJ2-7; possible D gene TRBD2, 5 bases. The germline V and J ends were trimmed by 3 bases and 7 bases, with 13 bases remaining between them. CDR1 is KGHSH and CDR2 is LQKENI in the germline V gene. The CDR3 runs 13 residues. CDR3 in DNA: TGTGCCAGCTCACCGCCTCTACGGGGAGAGCAGTACTTC. Translating it yields CASSPPLRGEQYF.

V is TRBV27 and J is TRBJ1-1; D remains ambiguous. This CDR3 contains 15 residues. V lost 1 base, J lost 0 bases, and 9 bases lay in between. Germline V lookup: CDR1 MNHEY, CDR2 SMNVEV (reference sequence). The chain's CDR3 is CASSLYLSVNTEAFF. The CDR3 region has the DNA TGTGCCAGCAGTTTATATCTCTCGGTGAACACTGAAGCTTTCTTT.

CDR3 in DNA: TGTGCCAGCAGCTTCCAGGCTGGAAACACCATATATTTT. Its protein product is CASSFQAGNTIYF. The chain uses TRBV7-2 and TRBJ1-3, with unresolved D. The V end lost 3 bases, the J end lost 2 bases, and 5 bases lay between the germline ends. Germline V gives CDR1 SGHTA, CDR2 FQGNSA. The CDR3 consists of 13 residues. Supplemented by reference TRBV7-2 and TRBJ1-3, the full variable domain reads GAGVSQSPSNKVTEKGKDVELRCDPISGHTALYWYRQSLGQGLEFLIYFQGNSAPDKSGLPSDRFSAERTGGSVSTLTIQRTQQEDSAVYLCASSFQAGNTIYFGEGSWLTVV.

The chain joins TRBV28 to TRBJ2-7; D possibly corresponds to TRBD1 (6 bases). Looked up from germline, CDR1 is MDHEN and CDR2 is SYDVKM. This CDR3 has 13 amino acids. Trimming took off 4 bases at V and 4 bases at J, with 11 bases between the two ends. The CDR3 DNA sequence: TGTGCCAGCAGTTCGACAGGCAGGTACGAGCAGTACTTC. Amino acids: CASSSTGRYEQYF.

The rearrangement uses TRBV21-1 and TRBJ1-1; the table calls TRBD1, which could not be checked here. TRBV21-1 is deemed a pseudogene. CDR3 size: 16 residues. In nucleotides, the CDR3 is TGTGCCAGCAGCAAACACAGGGTTACCATGAACACTGAAGCTTTCTTT. The encoded protein is CASSKHRVTMNTEAFF.

The chain is built from TRBV7-9 and TRBJ2-1; 10 bases fit TRBD2. The CDR3 has 17 residues. Germline values: CDR1 SEHNR, CDR2 FQNEAQ (reference sequence). V lost 2 bases and J lost 8; bases outside the gene matches: 12. CDR3: CASSLFPAGGPVHEQFF. The DNA of the CDR3 is TGTGCCAGCAGCTTATTCCCAGCGGGAGGGCCGGTCCATGAGCAGTTCTTC.

The chain employs TRBV6-2 or TRBV6-3 and TRBJ2-7, with D possibly TRBD2 on 6 matching bases. Trimming left V 2 bases short and J 7 bases short, with 12 bases between. The CDR3 length is 13 residues. CDR1 and CDR2 (germline): MNHEY, SVGEGT. CDR3 region: CASSYVAETEQYF. The CDR3 DNA reads TGTGCCAGCAGTTACGTAGCGGAGACTGAGCAGTACTTC.

This clone appeared a single time. V gene TRBV5-1 combines with J gene TRBJ1-6, with TRBD1 matching 7 bases. V lost 7 bases to trimming and J lost 7 bases; unmatched junction nucleotides: 14. The CDR3 is 16 amino acids. Germline loops: CDR1 SGHRS, CDR2 YFSETQ. This CDR3 reads CASSLRGNEKNSPLHF. CDR3 bases: TGCGCCAGCTCCCTCAGGGGGAACGAGAAGAATTCACCCCTCCACTTT.

V and J are TRBV10-2 and TRBJ1-3; the D is unclear. Per the germline V gene, CDR1 is WSHSY and CDR2 is SAAADI. Trimming pared 6 bases from V and 0 bases from J, leaving 12 bases between. This CDR3 is built from 15 residues. The CDR3, as DNA: TGCGCCAGCAGCCGCGGGGTTAACTCTGGAAACACCATATATTTT. Translating gives CASSRGVNSGNTIYF.

The rearrangement joins TRBV28 to TRBJ2-1, with 7 nucleotides matching TRBD2. Looked up from germline, CDR1 is MDHEN and CDR2 is SYDVKM. The V gene end was trimmed by 7 bases and the J gene end by 0 bases; junction bases not matched to a gene: 12. The length of the CDR3 is 17 residues. CDR3 coding DNA: TGTGCCAGCAACGGCGGGGGTTGGCAGAACTCCTACAATGAGCAGTTCTTC. It codes for CASNGGGWQNSYNEQFF. Full variable domain (rest looked up from reference TRBV28 and TRBJ2-1): DVKVTQSSRYLVKRTGEKVFLECVQDMDHENMFWYRQDPGLGLRLIYFSYDVKMKEKGDIPEGYSVSREKKERFSLILESASTNQTSMYLCASNGGGWQNSYNEQFFGPGTRLTVL.

The chain is built from TRBV25-1 and TRBJ1-5; D gene unclear. The germline gives CDR1 MGHDK, CDR2 SYGVNS. Trimming cost V 6 bases and J 1 base, with 13 bases left between them. The length of the CDR3 is 15 residues. This CDR3 reads CASSKGGSSNQPQHF. The CDR3 region has the DNA TGTGCCAGCAGCAAAGGTGGGAGCAGCAATCAGCCCCAGCATTTT.